This passage covers 22 T cell receptor beta chains from one sample sequenced in a study of human T cells and chemical hapten exposure. It was unfractionated whole blood from which total RNA was extracted. One entry per CDR3 protein results from TCRdb running MiXCR on the 5' RACE reads. The table has tens of thousands of distinct CDR3 sequences, 6% to 8.5% seen once. The receptors were gathered from a male donor in good health.

This chain connects TRBV3-1 to TRBJ2-3; D call uncertain. Trimming removed 0 bases from V and 6 bases from J, with 7 bases in between. This CDR3 comprises 13 residues. Germline V gene data show CDR1 as LGHDT and CDR2 as YNNKEL (reference sequence). CDR3 sequence reads: CASSQDRSDTQYF. In DNA, the CDR3 is TGTGCCAGCAGCCAAGACAGAAGCGATACGCAGTATTTT.

This clonotype was picked up a small number of times. V is TRBV27 and J is TRBJ2-1; TRBD2 matches 7 bases. This CDR3 comprises 14 residues. Per germline, CDR1 MNHEY and CDR2 SMNVEV (reference sequence). V gave up 2 bases and J gave up 8 bases; unmatched junction bases: 6. The CDR3 DNA follows: TGTGCCAGCAGTTTACCCGGGACTATGGATGAGCAGTTCTTC. Translating gives CASSLPGTMDEQFF.

Ten or more counts support this clonotype. The gene calls are TRBV9 and TRBJ2-3, with a possible D match to TRBD1 (5 bases). Looked up from germline, CDR1 is SGDLS and CDR2 is YYNGEE. The CDR3 covers 15 residues. V dropped 0 bases and J dropped 0 bases, with 8 bases sitting between them. The CDR3 coding sequence is TGTGCCAGCAGCGTAGCCCAGGGTAGCACAGATACGCAGTATTTT. As protein: CASSVAQGSTDTQYF.

This clonotype was seen repeatedly, ten times or more. V is TRBV25-1 and J is TRBJ2-1; weak D call: TRBD1 (6 bases). The CDR3 runs 12 residues. Between the trimmed V and J ends, which lost 3 bases and 7 bases, there was a span of 7 bases. CDR1 is MGHDK, CDR2 SYGVNS, per germline. The CDR3 coding sequence is TGTGCCAGCAGTGAGCAGGGGAATGAGCAGTTCTTC. This codes for CASSEQGNEQFF.

A few counts support this clonotype. Here the CDR3 reads CASSLRGGVNSPLHF. The DNA of the CDR3 is TGTGCCAGCAGCTTAAGGGGGGGGGTTAATTCACCCCTCCACTTT. This chain links TRBV7-8 with TRBJ1-6, with D perhaps matching TRBD1 (6 bases). Germline CDR1 SGHVS, CDR2 FQNEAQ. This CDR3 comprises 15 residues. V lost 2 bases, J lost 6 bases, and 11 bases lay in between. Filled out from reference TRBV7-8 and TRBJ1-6, the complete variable domain reads GAGVSQSPRYKVAKRGQDVALRCDPISGHVSLFWYQQALGQGPEFLTYFQNEAQLDKSGLPSDRFFAERPEGSVSTLKIQRTQQEDSAVYLCASSLRGGVNSPLHFGNGTRLTVT.

This clonotype was observed many times. The chain couples TRBV2 to TRBJ2-3; D is possibly TRBD1 or TRBD2 (5 bases each). V was cut by 9 bases and J by 3 bases, with 16 bases left in between. Germline-derived CDR1 and CDR2 are SNHLY and FYNNEI. The CDR3 runs to 14 residues. The CDR3 reads CASVPTRGTDTQYF. In DNA, the CDR3 is TGTGCCAGTGTGCCTACTAGGGGAACAGATACGCAGTATTTT.

This sequence joins TRBV12-3 or TRBV12-4 and TRBJ2-3, with D unclear. Trimming left V 3 bases short and J 2 bases short, with 9 bases between. The CDR3 spans 14 residues. Here the CDR3 reads CASSLVQFTDTQYF. The CDR3 nucleotides are TGTGCCAGCAGTTTGGTGCAGTTCACAGATACGCAGTATTTT.

This clonotype was seen at least ten times. This sequence joins TRBV9 and TRBJ2-5; 14 positions match TRBD2. The CDR3 runs to 17 residues. V lost 0 bases and J lost 1; bases outside the gene matches: 2. The V gene's germline CDR1 is SGDLS and CDR2 YYNGEE. Written as DNA, the CDR3 is TGTGCCAGCAGCGTAGGACTAGCGGGGGGGGGCCAAGAGACCCAGTACTTC. Protein product: CASSVGLAGGGQETQYF. Variable domain in full (rest from reference TRBV9 and TRBJ2-5): DSGVTQTPKHLITATGQRVTLRCSPRSGDLSVYWYQQSLDQGLQFLIQYYNGEERAKGNILERFSAQQFPDLHSELNLSSLELGDSALYFCASSVGLAGGGQETQYFGPGTRLLVL.

V usage is TRBV7-9 and J usage is TRBJ1-5; a possible D gene is TRBD1 (5 bases). V gave up 0 bases and J gave up 3 bases, with 9 bases separating them. The germline V gene has CDR1 SEHNR and CDR2 FQNEAQ (reference sequence). The CDR3 sequence is 15 residues long. The chain's CDR3 is CASSLAAGNNQPQHF. CDR3 DNA: TGTGCCAGCAGCTTAGCGGCAGGGAACAATCAGCCCCAGCATTTT.

This clonotype was counted at least ten times. The V call is TRBV29-1, the J call TRBJ1-3, with TRBD1 as a possible D gene (5 bases). The V gene's germline CDR1 is SQVTM and CDR2 ANQGSEA. Trimming took off 6 bases at V and 2 bases at J, with 8 bases between the two ends. The CDR3 sequence is 12 residues long. This chain's CDR3 is CSVAGAGNTIYF. The CDR3 bases are TGCAGCGTAGCGGGGGCTGGAAACACCATATATTTT.

The sample holds a few counts of this clonotype. The rearrangement joins TRBV18 to TRBJ1-3; no definite D call. Between the trimmed V and J ends, which lost 3 bases and 0 bases, there was a span of 9 bases. This CDR3 has 15 amino acids. Germline CDR1 is KGHSH and CDR2 is LQKENI. The CDR3 DNA is TGTGCCAGCTCACCGGAGGCGATCTCTGGAAACACCATATATTTT. Amino acid sequence: CASSPEAISGNTIYF. The entire variable domain, with the rest obtained from reference TRBV18 and TRBJ1-3, is as follows: NAGVMQNPRHLVRRRGQEARLRCSPMKGHSHVYWYRQLPEEGLKFMVYLQKENIIDESGMPKERFSAEFPKEGPSILRIQQVVRGDSAAYFCASSPEAISGNTIYFGEGSWLTVV.

This clonotype appeared many times. The rearrangement links TRBV2 to TRBJ2-7; weak D call: TRBD1 (5 bases). Germline V CDR1 and CDR2: SNHLY, FYNNEI. The CDR3 spans 14 residues. Deletions cut 8 bases from V and 2 bases from J, with 16 bases between. CDR3 DNA: TGTGCCAGCGTCACCAGGGCCGGAGCCTACGAGCAGTACTTC. It is translated as CASVTRAGAYEQYF.

Only a few counts were recorded for this clonotype. The rearrangement links TRBV3-1 to TRBJ1-5; the D is unclear. V dropped 0 bases and J dropped 3 bases, with 3 bases sitting between them. CDR1 is LGHDT and CDR2 is YNNKEL in the germline V gene (reference sequence). The CDR3 is 13 amino acids. As DNA, the CDR3 is TGTGCCAGCAGCCAAGATCCCAATCAGCCCCAGCATTTT. It translates to CASSQDPNQPQHF.

With regard to this clonotype: Since a much larger clone is just one base distant, this may be a read error. The chain links TRBV7-8 to TRBJ2-5, with 9 bases identical to TRBD2. The CDR3 has 15 residues. CDR1 is SGHVS and CDR2 is FQNEAQ in the germline V gene. The J segment lost 4 bases and the V segment lost 5 bases, leaving 8 bases of the junction unmatched. The CDR3 nucleotides are TGTGCCAGCAGCCCCGGGGAACTAGCGGGAGAGACCCAGTACTTC. Amino acids: CASSPGELAGETQYF.

This clonotype was picked up a small number of times. The chain employs TRBV6-1 and TRBJ2-7, with 9 nucleotides matching TRBD1. The CDR3 extends over 13 amino acids. Germline V gene data show CDR1 as MNHNS and CDR2 as SASEGT. The ends lost 11 bases at V and 4 bases at J; junction bases unmatched: 9. The CDR3 sequence is CACWTGVRYEQYF. The DNA for the CDR3 is TGTGCCTGTTGGACAGGGGTAAGGTACGAGCAGTACTTC.

This clonotype has just a few counts. The CDR3, as DNA: TGTGCCAGCAGCAAAGCCCAGGGCCTCGCCATTCAGTACTTC. This translates into CASSKAQGLAIQYF. The chain uses TRBV21-1 and TRBJ2-4; the table's D call, TRBD2, was not checked against the DNA. TRBV21-1 is reported as a pseudogene. The CDR3 runs to 14 residues.

The V call is TRBV7-2, the J call TRBJ1-1; unclear D gene. The CDR3 sequence is 14 residues long. V was trimmed by 1 base and J by 10 bases, leaving 16 bases between them. The germline CDR1 and CDR2 sequences are SGHTA and FQGNSA. This CDR3 is CASSLVASKAGAFF. Here the CDR3 DNA reads TGTGCCAGCAGCTTAGTGGCAAGCAAAGCGGGAGCTTTCTTT.

Many counts were recorded for this clonotype. The chain couples TRBV12-5 to TRBJ1-5; 9 bases align to TRBD1. This CDR3 spans 16 amino acids. Germline V gene lookup returns CDR1 LGHNT and CDR2 FRNRAP. V shed 0 bases and J 7 bases; nucleotides not matched to a gene: 7. CDR3: CASGLVLGQGTQPQHF. CDR3 bases: TGTGCTAGTGGTTTGGTACTGGGACAGGGAACCCAGCCCCAGCATTTT.

This rearrangement joins TRBV12-3 or TRBV12-4 to TRBJ2-7; TRBD1 agrees at 12 bases. V shed 5 bases and J 6 bases; nucleotides not matched to a gene: 5. This CDR3 contains 14 residues. The CDR3 sequence: CASSNRDRGLEQYF. The DNA of the CDR3 is TGTGCCAGCAGTAACCGGGACAGGGGGCTCGAGCAGTACTTC.

This clonotype appeared many times. The V and J genes are TRBV6-1 and TRBJ1-6, with D perhaps TRBD1 (5 bases). CDR3 length: 13 residues. Germline V gene lookup returns CDR1 MNHNS and CDR2 SASEGT. V was pared by 2 bases and J by 9 bases, with 8 bases between. The CDR3 nucleotides are TGTGCCAGCAGTGAACGGCAGGGTTCACCCCTCCACTTT. Translating it yields CASSERQGSPLHF.

This clonotype was seen only a few times. CDR3: CASSFTRRDTEAFF. The CDR3 DNA follows: TGTGCCAGCAGCTTTACCCGCAGGGACACTGAAGCTTTCTTT. The rearrangement joins TRBV5-6 to TRBJ1-1; possibly TRBD1 for D (5 bases). V lost 2 bases and J lost 3, with 11 bases in between. There are 14 residues in the CDR3. The V gene's germline CDR1 is SGHDT and CDR2 YYEEEE.

This clonotype was seen ten or more times. The V and J genes are TRBV29-1 and TRBJ1-3, with D uncertain. The germline CDR1 and CDR2 sequences are SQVTM and ANQGSEA. CDR3 length equals 13 residues. Trimming left V 2 bases short and J 3 bases short, with 8 bases between. Here the CDR3 DNA reads TGCAGCGTTGAATCCAGTATTGGAAACACCATATATTTT. Translation: CSVESSIGNTIYF.